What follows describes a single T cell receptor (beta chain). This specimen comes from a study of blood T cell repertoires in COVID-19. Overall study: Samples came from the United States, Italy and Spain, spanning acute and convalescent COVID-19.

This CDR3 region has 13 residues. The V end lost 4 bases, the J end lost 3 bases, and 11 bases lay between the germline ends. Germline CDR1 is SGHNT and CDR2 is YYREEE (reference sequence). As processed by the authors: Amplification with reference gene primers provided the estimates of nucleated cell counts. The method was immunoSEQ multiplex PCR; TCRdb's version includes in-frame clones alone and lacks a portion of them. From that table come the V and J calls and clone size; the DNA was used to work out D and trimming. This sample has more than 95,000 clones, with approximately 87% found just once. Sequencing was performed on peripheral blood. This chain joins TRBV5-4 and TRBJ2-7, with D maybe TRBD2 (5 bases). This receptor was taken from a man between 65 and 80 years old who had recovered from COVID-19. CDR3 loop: CASSRVGNYEQYF. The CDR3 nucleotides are TGTGCCAGCAGCCGGGTCGGGAACTACGAGCAGTACTTC.